This TCR beta chain was documented in a study of cytomegalovirus exposure and HLA in healthy donors. Background on the study: Samples from HLA-typed donors yielded approximately 80 million unique TCRs in an early data release.

The study, taken as a whole, reports: A later analysis linked 15,000 to 20,000 TCR beta sequences to HLA alleles at 0.05 false discovery rate. A later look showed TCR association rates differing by HLA locus, highest for DRB1 and lowest for HLA-C.

Remarks on this clone: What it binds is unknown.

It was with 60 Vbeta and 13 Jbeta primers that the PCR ran. Measured with immunoSEQ multiplex PCR; TCRdb has only the in-frame clones, and not every one. The sample includes 170,000 or so clones, around 79% of them seen just once. CDR3 length: 12 amino acids. CDR1 is SGHVS, CDR2 FNYEAQ, per germline. V was shortened by 6 bases and J by 5 bases, with 10 bases between the two germline ends. Sample: PBMCs. This TCR derives from a woman in her 40s in good health and CMV-seronegative. V gene TRBV7-6 combines with J gene TRBJ2-5; D not resolved. The DNA of the CDR3 is TGTGCCAGCAGTTACTACGGGGAGACCCAGTACTTC. Its translation is CASSYYGETQYF.